The source of this TCR beta chain is a study of shared clonotypes between healthy human individuals. Study context: Per donor, CD8 memory used one plate, CD8 naive used two, CD4 memory used three and CD4 naive used three. Study-level points and caveats: The naive CD4 repertoires of a handful of donors were compared, and around 4.7% of clonotypes were shared.

Cells designated naive CD8 were CD45RO-negative and were positively selected for CCR7, with terminally differentiated effector memory CD45RA+ cells excluded. Roughly 200 ng DNA, around 30,000 T cell genomes, went into each sorted-subset replicate PCR. In the original analysis: Sequence data from immunoSEQ were junction-only and lacked quality scores; consequently, filtering differed. Libraries were prepared by immunoSEQ multiplex PCR; TCRdb keeps only in-frame clonotypes and omits some of them. V and J calls and clone size are copied from that table; D and trimming were computed from the DNA. Here the sample spans millions of clones, 85% to 95% being singletons. A word on this clone: Its antigen is unidentified.

V lost 6 bases to trimming and J lost 5 bases, with 13 bases between them. The CDR3 sequence is 13 residues long. Germline V gives CDR1 MGHRA, CDR2 YSYEKL. The V and J genes are TRBV4-1 and TRBJ2-5; the D gene is possibly TRBD2 (5 bases). Sequencing was carried out using naive CD8+ T cells from PBMCs. The origin of this receptor is a man younger than 30 in good health. Some clones in this sample may be carry-over from other donors' samples. The CDR3 DNA reads TGCGCCAGCAGGGACCATGGGGAGGAGACCCAGTACTTC. This codes for CASRDHGEETQYF.